This TCR beta chain is from a study of T cells in Graves' hyperthyroidism and ophthalmopathy. Study conclusions and caveats: The model forecast ophthalmopathy, anticipating it by a median 6.5 months before onset.

Lactation, pregnancy, other autoimmune disease or uncontrolled infection excluded patients. Diagnoses rested on clinical symptoms, serum thyroxine and TRAb, thyroid ultrasound and orbital computed tomography. There were TCR beta CDR3 regions amplified from RNA transcripts. When the TCR CDR3 underwent first-round RT-PCR, the HTBI primer set was used. TCRdb reanalysed the multiplex PCR reads using MiXCR and keeps one entry per CDR3 protein. This sample carries 500,000 to 800,000 distinct CDR3 sequences, nearly 45% of them seen once, and the ten largest clones take about 7.7%. Details on this clonotype: The antigen is undetermined.

This clonotype was sampled from an adult man with Graves' disease, either hyperthyroidism or ophthalmopathy (not recorded which). Sequenced sample: peripheral blood or thyroid tissue (not recorded which).

CDR3: CSVEGTGTNTEAFF. Written as DNA, the CDR3 is TGCAGCGTTGAAGGGACAGGGACGAACACTGAAGCTTTCTTT. V and J are TRBV29-1 and TRBJ1-1; 8 bases map to TRBD1. J lost 1 base, V lost 1 base, and 2 bases had no gene match. The CDR3 is 14 residues long. CDR1 is SQVTM and CDR2 is ANQGSEA in the germline V gene.